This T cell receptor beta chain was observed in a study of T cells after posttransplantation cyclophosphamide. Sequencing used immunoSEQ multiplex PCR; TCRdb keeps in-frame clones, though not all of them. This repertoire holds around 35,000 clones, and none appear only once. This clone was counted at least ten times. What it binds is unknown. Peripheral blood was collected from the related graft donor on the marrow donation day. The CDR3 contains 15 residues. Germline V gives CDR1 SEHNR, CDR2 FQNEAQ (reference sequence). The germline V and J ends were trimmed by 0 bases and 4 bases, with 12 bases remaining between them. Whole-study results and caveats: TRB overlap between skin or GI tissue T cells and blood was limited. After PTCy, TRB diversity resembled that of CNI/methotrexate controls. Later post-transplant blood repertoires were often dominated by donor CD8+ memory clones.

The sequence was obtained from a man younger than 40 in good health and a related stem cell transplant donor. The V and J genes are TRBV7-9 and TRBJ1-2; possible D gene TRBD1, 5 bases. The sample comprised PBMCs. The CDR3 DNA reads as TGTGCCAGCAGCTTAGCGAACAGGCACGTCTATGGCTACACCTTC. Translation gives CASSLANRHVYGYTF.